This TCR beta chain was identified during a study of blood T cell repertoires in COVID-19. Across the study: The United States, Italy and Spain supplied acute and convalescent COVID-19 samples. PBMCs, B-cell-depleted T cells, or T cells provided the cDNA or gDNA that made up the material.

The V gene end was trimmed by 3 bases and the J gene end by 3 bases; junction bases not matched to a gene: 7. Germline V lookup: CDR1 SGHTS, CDR2 YDEGEE. This CDR3 spans 16 amino acids. Original handling: Amplification of reference gene primers provided the estimated nucleated cell counts. Only in-frame clones appear in the TCRdb table, and some are missing; sequencing was by immunoSEQ multiplex PCR. D and trimming come from the DNA, and the V and J calls and clone size come from that table. The sample holds around 150,000 clones; almost 90% are singletons and the top ten take about 10%. Sequences were obtained from peripheral blood. The rearrangement links TRBV5-8 to TRBJ1-3, with 9 bases aligning to TRBD1. The sequence was collected from a man in his forties or fifties with active or convalescent COVID-19. The CDR3, as DNA: TGTGCCAGCAGCTCACCCGGGACAGGGATTGGAAACACCATATATTTT. Protein product: CASSSPGTGIGNTIYF.